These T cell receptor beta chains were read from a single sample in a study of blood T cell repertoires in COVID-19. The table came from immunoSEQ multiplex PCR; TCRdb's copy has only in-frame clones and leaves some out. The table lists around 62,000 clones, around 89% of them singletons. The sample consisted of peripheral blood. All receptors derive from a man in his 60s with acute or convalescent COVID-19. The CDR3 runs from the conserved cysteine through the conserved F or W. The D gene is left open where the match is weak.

CDR3: CASRLRQIINQPQHF
D: -
V: TRBV12-2
J: TRBJ1-5

CDR3: CASSHRQAGSGNTIYF
D: -
V: TRBV9
J: TRBJ1-3

CDR3: CASSAGGDRGYTF
D: TRBD1
V: TRBV9
J: TRBJ1-2

CDR3: CASSSGYEQYF
D: -
V: TRBV11-2
J: TRBJ2-7

CDR3: CASSLKGENTGELFF
D: -
V: TRBV7-6
J: TRBJ2-2

CDR3: CASSFQGGINQPQHF
D: -
V: TRBV7-2
J: TRBJ1-5

CDR3: CASSFGTGVNYEQYF
D: TRBD1
V: TRBV7-2
J: TRBJ2-7

CDR3: CARTVAQYF
D: -
V: TRBV11-2
J: TRBJ2-3

CDR3: CASSVNSAGSGNTIYF
D: -
V: TRBV9
J: TRBJ1-3

CDR3: CAISETQGLRGYTF
D: -
V: TRBV10-3
J: TRBJ1-2

CDR3: CAWNWQAQGPQHF
D: -
V: TRBV30
J: TRBJ1-5

CDR3: CASSRSGTSGYEQYF
D: TRBD2
V: TRBV18
J: TRBJ2-7

CDR3: CASSVAGETQYF
D: -
V: TRBV7-2
J: TRBJ2-5

CDR3: CASSLAVTDTQYF
D: TRBD2
V: TRBV6-5
J: TRBJ2-3

CDR3: CASSTGQGSDTQYF
D: TRBD1
V: TRBV28
J: TRBJ2-3

CDR3: CASSIPGDEQYF
D: -
V: TRBV9
J: TRBJ2-7

CDR3: CASTDGTGYSPLHF
D: TRBD1
V: TRBV25-1
J: TRBJ1-6

CDR3: CASSFLPPGLAGGETQYF
D: TRBD2
V: TRBV7-2
J: TRBJ2-5

CDR3: CASSGSWGAYNEQFF
D: -
V: TRBV19
J: TRBJ2-1

CDR3: CASSPRRYNEQFF
D: -
V: TRBV19
J: TRBJ2-1